The next 15 T cell receptor beta chains were all read from a single sample in a study of T cells in Graves' hyperthyroidism and ophthalmopathy. Researchers amplified the TCR beta CDR3 regions from RNA transcripts. The HTBI primer set served for first-round RT-PCR of the TCR CDR3. TCRdb re-called the multiplex PCR reads with MiXCR, one entry per CDR3 protein. The sample consists of some 550,000 distinct CDR3 sequences, roughly 20% of them appearing once. Sequencing used blood. These receptors were collected from a man younger than 30 with Graves' hyperthyroidism.

The chain employs TRBV6-5 and TRBJ2-4; weak D call: TRBD1 (6 bases). The CDR3 is made up of 13 amino acids. Trimming left V 5 bases short and J 8 bases short, with 13 bases between. Germline lookup yields CDR1 MNHEY and CDR2 SVGAGI. The CDR3: CASSPRGADIQYF. For the CDR3, the DNA is TGTGCCAGCAGTCCCAGGGGTGCGGACATTCAGTACTTC.

This clonotype was detected only a few times. CDR3 nucleotide sequence: TGCGCCAGCAGCCAAGATGGGACAGGGTCCTATGGCTACACCTTC. Translating it yields CASSQDGTGSYGYTF. The chain combines TRBV4-1 with TRBJ1-2; 9 bases are shared with TRBD1. Germline V gene sequence: CDR1 MGHRA, CDR2 YSYEKL. V lost 0 bases to trimming and J lost 4 bases; unmatched junction nucleotides: 3. This CDR3 contains 15 residues.

In regard to this clonotype: No conserved phenylalanine or tryptophan ends this CDR3, so it is likely a read error. V and J are TRBV7-2 and TRBJ1-2; a weak D match, TRBD1 (6 bases). Germline values: CDR1 SGHTA, CDR2 FQGNSA. The CDR3 runs 15 residues. V lost 5 bases and J lost 4, with 17 bases in between. This CDR3 is CASSATSDRPYGYTS. CDR3 sequence (DNA): TGTGCCAGCAGCGCGACCTCCGACAGGCCCTATGGCTACACCTCC.

This clonotype was seen many times. In DNA, the CDR3 is TGTGCCATCAGCCACCGACAGGGTGGAAAGACCCAGTACTTC. Protein product: CAISHRQGGKTQYF. The genes are TRBV10-3 and TRBJ2-5; TRBD1 matches at 7 bases. This CDR3 contains 14 residues. Germline V CDR1 and CDR2: ENHRY, SYGVKD. V shed 6 bases, J shed 6 bases, and the junction held 10 bases outside the gene matches.

This clonotype was observed many times. The chain couples TRBV12-3 or TRBV12-4 to TRBJ1-2; TRBD1 aligns across 8 bases. The CDR3 has 16 residues. Trimming at V came to 5 bases and at J to 0 bases, leaving 8 bases not matched to a gene. In nucleotides, the CDR3 is TGTGCCAGCAGTCAAGGGGACAGGAACACTAACTATGGCTACACCTTC. Translating gives CASSQGDRNTNYGYTF.

This clonotype has just a few counts. This chain joins TRBV11-2 and TRBJ2-7; 10 nucleotides align to TRBD2. V lost 1 base and J lost 2; bases outside the gene matches: 5. The length of the CDR3 is 16 residues. Germline-derived CDR1 and CDR2 are SGHAT and FQNNGV. Here the CDR3 reads CASSLGASGSPYEQYF. CDR3 sequence (DNA): TGTGCCAGCAGCTTAGGGGCTAGCGGGAGTCCCTACGAGCAGTACTTC. The whole variable domain, remainder taken from reference TRBV11-2 and TRBJ2-7, is EAGVAQSPRYKIIEKRQSVAFWCNPISGHATLYWYQQILGQGPKLLIQFQNNGVVDDSQLPKDRFSAERLKGVDSTLKIQPAKLEDSAVYLCASSLGASGSPYEQYFGPGTRLTVT.

This clonotype occurred many times. The V call is TRBV12-3 or TRBV12-4, the J call TRBJ1-2, with 10 nucleotides matching TRBD1. V lost 5 bases and J lost 8; bases outside the gene matches: 8. CDR3 length: 14 amino acids. The chain's CDR3 is CASSPPGTGVGYTF. In DNA, the CDR3 is TGTGCCAGCAGTCCACCCGGGACAGGGGTAGGCTACACCTTC.

Many counts were recorded for this clonotype. V is TRBV11-2 and J is TRBJ2-2, with TRBD2 identical over 14 bases. With V trimmed by 4 bases and J by 9 bases, 7 bases remained unmatched. CDR1 and CDR2 (germline): SGHAT, FQNNGV. The CDR3 has 16 residues. CDR3 region: CASSSGTSGGVRELFF. The CDR3 DNA reads as TGTGCCAGCAGCTCTGGGACTAGCGGGGGTGTCCGGGAGCTGTTTTTT.

This clonotype was recorded at least ten times. The gene calls are TRBV28 and TRBJ2-4; D ambiguous. The CDR3 consists of 11 residues. CDR1 and CDR2 (germline): MDHEN, SYDVKM. The V end was cut by 5 bases, the J end by 7 bases, with 6 bases between. CDR3 nucleotides: TGTGCCAGCAGTAAGAGGAACATTCAGTACTTC. Translated, it gives CASSKRNIQYF. The full variable domain, with the rest looked up from reference TRBV28 and TRBJ2-4, is DVKVTQSSRYLVKRTGEKVFLECVQDMDHENMFWYRQDPGLGLRLIYFSYDVKMKEKGDIPEGYSVSREKKERFSLILESASTNQTSMYLCASSKRNIQYFGAGTRLSVL.

The chain combines TRBV12-3 or TRBV12-4 with TRBJ2-7; 8 nucleotides line up with TRBD1. The CDR3 is made up of 20 amino acids. J was trimmed by 2 bases and V by 3 bases; bases with no gene match: 21. Here the CDR3 reads CASSFIPDRGRMGRTYEQYF. The CDR3 bases are TGTGCCAGCAGTTTTATTCCCGACAGGGGCAGAATGGGCCGTACCTACGAGCAGTACTTC.

This clonotype has a count of ten or more. This rearrangement joins TRBV6-5 to TRBJ1-5; 9 bases agree with TRBD1. Germline V gives CDR1 MNHEY, CDR2 SVGAGI. The CDR3 consists of 15 residues. J was trimmed by 1 base and V by 2 bases; bases with no gene match: 0. The CDR3 nucleotides read TGTGCCAGCAGTTACGGGACAGGGAGCAATCAGCCCCAGCATTTT. Translated, it gives CASSYGTGSNQPQHF.

At least ten counts were recorded for this clonotype. J is TRBJ1-1 and V is TRBV7-2, with D tentatively TRBD1 (6 bases). This CDR3 contains 15 residues. V was trimmed by 2 bases and J by 5 bases, leaving 15 bases between them. Germline V gene lookup returns CDR1 SGHTA and CDR2 FQGNSA. CDR3 amino acids: CASSLRQGRETEAFF. In nucleotides, the CDR3 is TGTGCCAGCAGCTTAAGGCAGGGGAGGGAAACTGAAGCTTTCTTT.

This clonotype was picked up many times. J is TRBJ1-5 and V is TRBV27; maybe TRBD1 (5 bases). V dropped 1 base and J dropped 2 bases, with 12 bases sitting between them. Germline CDR1 MNHEY, CDR2 SMNVEV (reference sequence). CDR3 length equals 16 residues. In nucleotides, the CDR3 is TGTGCCAGCAGTTTATGGGGGGGAGAGGGCAATCAGCCCCAGCATTTT. Protein product: CASSLWGGEGNQPQHF.

The CDR3, as DNA: TGTGCCAGCAGTGAATTCAGCACGGGGCGGGAGGCTAAAGAGACCCAGTACTTC. Translated, it gives CASSEFSTGREAKETQYF. V gene TRBV25-1 combines with J gene TRBJ2-5, with 8 bases lining up with TRBD2. CDR1 and CDR2 from the germline V gene are MGHDK and SYGVNS. The CDR3 spans 18 residues. The junction had 13 bases not matched to a gene; V was cut back by 1 base and J by 3 bases.

About this clonotype itself: A read error is possible here, since a much larger clone lies one base away. Written as DNA, the CDR3 is TGTGCCAGCAGCAGCGGGAGGTTCGACGAGCAGTACTTC. It is translated as CASSSGRFDEQYF. The chain links TRBV6-2 or TRBV6-3 to TRBJ2-7; 9 bases are shared with TRBD2. CDR1 is MNHEY, CDR2 SVGEGT, per germline. CDR3 size: 13 residues. V lost 6 bases and J lost 5; bases outside the gene matches: 5.